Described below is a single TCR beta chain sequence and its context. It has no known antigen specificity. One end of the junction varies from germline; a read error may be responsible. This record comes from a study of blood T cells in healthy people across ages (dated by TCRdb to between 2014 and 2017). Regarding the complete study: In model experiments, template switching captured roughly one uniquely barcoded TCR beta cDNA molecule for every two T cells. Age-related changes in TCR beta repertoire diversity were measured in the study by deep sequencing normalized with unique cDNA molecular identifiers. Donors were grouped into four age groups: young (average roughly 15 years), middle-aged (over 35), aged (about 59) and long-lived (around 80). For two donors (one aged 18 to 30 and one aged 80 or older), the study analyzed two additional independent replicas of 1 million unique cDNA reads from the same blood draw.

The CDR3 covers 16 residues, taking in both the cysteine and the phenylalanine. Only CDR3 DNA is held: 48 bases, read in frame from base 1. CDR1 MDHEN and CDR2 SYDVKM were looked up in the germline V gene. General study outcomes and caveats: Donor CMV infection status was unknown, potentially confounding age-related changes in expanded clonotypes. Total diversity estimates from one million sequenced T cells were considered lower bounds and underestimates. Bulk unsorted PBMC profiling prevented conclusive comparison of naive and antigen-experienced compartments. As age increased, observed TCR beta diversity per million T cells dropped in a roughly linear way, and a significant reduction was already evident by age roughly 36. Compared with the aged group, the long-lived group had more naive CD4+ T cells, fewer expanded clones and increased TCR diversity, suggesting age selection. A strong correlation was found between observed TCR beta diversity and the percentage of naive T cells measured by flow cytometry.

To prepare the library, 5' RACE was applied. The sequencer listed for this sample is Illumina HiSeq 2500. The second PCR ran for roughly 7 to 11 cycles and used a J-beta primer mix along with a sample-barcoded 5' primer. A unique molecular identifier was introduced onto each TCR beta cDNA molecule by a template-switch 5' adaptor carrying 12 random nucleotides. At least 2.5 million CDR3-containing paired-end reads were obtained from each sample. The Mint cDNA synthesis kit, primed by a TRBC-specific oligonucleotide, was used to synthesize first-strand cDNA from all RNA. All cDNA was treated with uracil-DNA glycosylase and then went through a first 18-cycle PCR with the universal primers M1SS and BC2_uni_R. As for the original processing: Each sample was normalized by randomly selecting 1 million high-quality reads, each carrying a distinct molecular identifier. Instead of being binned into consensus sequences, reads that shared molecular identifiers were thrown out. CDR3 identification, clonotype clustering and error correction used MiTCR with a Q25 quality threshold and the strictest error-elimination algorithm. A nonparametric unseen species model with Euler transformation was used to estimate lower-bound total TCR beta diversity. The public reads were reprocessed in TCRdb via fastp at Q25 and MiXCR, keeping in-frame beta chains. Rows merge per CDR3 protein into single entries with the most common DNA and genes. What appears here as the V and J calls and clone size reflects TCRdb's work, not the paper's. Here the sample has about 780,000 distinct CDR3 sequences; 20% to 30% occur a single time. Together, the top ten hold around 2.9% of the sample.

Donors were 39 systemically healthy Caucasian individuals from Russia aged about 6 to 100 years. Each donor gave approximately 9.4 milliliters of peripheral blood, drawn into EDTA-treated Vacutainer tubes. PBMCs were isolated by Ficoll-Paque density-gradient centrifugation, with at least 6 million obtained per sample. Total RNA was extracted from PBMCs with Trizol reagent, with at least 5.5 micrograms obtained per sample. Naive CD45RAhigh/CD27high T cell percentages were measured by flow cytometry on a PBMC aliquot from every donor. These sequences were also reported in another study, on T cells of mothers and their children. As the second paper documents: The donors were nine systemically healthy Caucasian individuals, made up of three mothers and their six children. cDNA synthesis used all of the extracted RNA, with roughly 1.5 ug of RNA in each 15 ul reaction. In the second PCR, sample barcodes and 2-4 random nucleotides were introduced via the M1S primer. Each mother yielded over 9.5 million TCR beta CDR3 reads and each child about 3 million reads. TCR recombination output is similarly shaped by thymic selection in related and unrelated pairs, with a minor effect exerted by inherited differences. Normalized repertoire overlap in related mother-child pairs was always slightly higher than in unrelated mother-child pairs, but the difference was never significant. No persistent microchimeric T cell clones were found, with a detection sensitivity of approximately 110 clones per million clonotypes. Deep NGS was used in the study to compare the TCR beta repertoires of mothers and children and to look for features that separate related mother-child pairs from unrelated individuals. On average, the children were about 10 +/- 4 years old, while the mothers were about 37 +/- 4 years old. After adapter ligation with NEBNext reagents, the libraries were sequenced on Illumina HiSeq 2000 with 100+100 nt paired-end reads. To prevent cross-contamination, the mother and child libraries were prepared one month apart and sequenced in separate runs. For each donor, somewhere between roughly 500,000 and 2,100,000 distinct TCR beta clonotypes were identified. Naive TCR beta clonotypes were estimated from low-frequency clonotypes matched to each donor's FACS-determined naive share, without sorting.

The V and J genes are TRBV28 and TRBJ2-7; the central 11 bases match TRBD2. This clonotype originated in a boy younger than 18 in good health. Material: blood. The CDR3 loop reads CTSSLFSGLAAYEQYF. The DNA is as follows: TGTACCAGCAGTTTATTCTCGGGACTAGCGGCCTACGAGCAGTACTTC.